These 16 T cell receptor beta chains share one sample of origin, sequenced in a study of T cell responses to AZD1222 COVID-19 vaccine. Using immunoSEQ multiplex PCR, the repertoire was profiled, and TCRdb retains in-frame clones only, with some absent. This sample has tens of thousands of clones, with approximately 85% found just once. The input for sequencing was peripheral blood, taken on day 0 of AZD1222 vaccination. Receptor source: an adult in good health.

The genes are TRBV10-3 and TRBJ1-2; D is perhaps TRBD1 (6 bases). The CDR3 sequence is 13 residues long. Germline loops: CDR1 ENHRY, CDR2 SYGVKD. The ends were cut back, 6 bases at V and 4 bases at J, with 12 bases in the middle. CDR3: CAIRETGAYGYTF. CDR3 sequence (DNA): TGTGCCATCAGGGAGACAGGCGCCTATGGCTACACCTTC.

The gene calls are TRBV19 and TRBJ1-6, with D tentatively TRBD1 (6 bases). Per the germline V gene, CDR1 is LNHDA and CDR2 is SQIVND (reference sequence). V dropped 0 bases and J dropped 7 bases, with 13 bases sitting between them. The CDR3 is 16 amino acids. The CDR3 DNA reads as TGTGCCAGTAGTATAGATCTTCGCAGGGGAAATTCACCCCTCCACTTT. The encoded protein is CASSIDLRRGNSPLHF.

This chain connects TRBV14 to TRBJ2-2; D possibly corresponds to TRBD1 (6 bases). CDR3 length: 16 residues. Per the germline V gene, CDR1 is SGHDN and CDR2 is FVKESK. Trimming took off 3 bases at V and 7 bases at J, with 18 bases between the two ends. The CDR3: CASSQGINRASGELFF. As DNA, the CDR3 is TGTGCCAGCAGCCAGGGTATAAACAGGGCGAGCGGGGAGCTGTTTTTT.

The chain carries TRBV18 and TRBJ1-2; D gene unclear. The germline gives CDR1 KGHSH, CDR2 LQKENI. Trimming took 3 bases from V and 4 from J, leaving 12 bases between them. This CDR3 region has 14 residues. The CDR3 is CASSPSRVSYGYTF. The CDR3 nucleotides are TGTGCCAGCTCACCCTCCAGAGTTTCCTATGGCTACACCTTC.

CDR3 bases: TGTGCCAGCAGCTTAGACGGGACGCCGGACACTGAAGCTTTCTTT. Its protein product is CASSLDGTPDTEAFF. V gene TRBV11-2 combines with J gene TRBJ1-1, with D perhaps TRBD1 (5 bases). This CDR3 region has 15 residues. Germline V gene sequence: CDR1 SGHAT, CDR2 FQNNGV. V dropped 0 bases and J dropped 3 bases, with 11 bases sitting between them. Variable domain in full (rest from reference TRBV11-2 and TRBJ1-1): EAGVAQSPRYKIIEKRQSVAFWCNPISGHATLYWYQQILGQGPKLLIQFQNNGVVDDSQLPKDRFSAERLKGVDSTLKIQPAKLEDSAVYLCASSLDGTPDTEAFFGQGTRLTVV.

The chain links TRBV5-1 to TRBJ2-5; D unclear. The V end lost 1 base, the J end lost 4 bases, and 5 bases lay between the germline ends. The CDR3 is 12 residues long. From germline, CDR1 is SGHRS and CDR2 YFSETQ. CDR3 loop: CASSLSLETQYF. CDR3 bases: TGCGCCAGCAGCTTGTCCTTAGAGACCCAGTACTTC.

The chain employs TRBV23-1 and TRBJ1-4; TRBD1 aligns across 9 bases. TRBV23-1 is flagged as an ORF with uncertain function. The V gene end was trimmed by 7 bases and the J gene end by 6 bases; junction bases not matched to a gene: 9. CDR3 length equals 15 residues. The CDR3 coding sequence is TGCGCCAGCACCCCCTCAGGGACAGGGCATGAAAAACTGTTTTTT. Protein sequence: CASTPSGTGHEKLFF.

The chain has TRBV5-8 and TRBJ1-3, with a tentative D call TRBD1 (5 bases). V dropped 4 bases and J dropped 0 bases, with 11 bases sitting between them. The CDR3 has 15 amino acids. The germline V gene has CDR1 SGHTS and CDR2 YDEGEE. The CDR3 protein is CASSPGLISGNTIYF. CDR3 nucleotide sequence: TGTGCCAGCAGCCCGGGACTGATCTCTGGAAACACCATATATTTT.

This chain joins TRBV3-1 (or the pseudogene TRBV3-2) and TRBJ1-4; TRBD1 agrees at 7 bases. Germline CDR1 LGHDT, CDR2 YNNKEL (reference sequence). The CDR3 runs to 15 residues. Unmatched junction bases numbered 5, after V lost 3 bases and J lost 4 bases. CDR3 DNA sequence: TGTGCCAGCAGCCAGGCAGGGGGTAATAATGAAAAACTGTTTTTT. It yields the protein CASSQAGGNNEKLFF.

The CDR3 bases are TGTGCCAGCAGCGACGCCGGGGCTCGGGCGGATACGCAGTATTTT. This gives the protein CASSDAGARADTQYF. The chain joins TRBV5-4 to TRBJ2-3, with D perhaps given as TRBD1 or TRBD2 (5 bases each). This CDR3 region has 15 residues. The V and J ends lost 4 bases and 6 bases respectively, with 18 bases between them. Per germline, CDR1 SGHNT and CDR2 YYREEE (reference sequence).

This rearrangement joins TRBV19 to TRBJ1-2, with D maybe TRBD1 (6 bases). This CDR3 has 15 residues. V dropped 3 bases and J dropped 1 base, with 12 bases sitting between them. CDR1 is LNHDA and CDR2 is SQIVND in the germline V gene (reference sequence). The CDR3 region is CASSMGTGLNYGYTF. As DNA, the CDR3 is TGTGCCAGTAGTATGGGAACAGGGCTTAACTATGGCTACACCTTC.

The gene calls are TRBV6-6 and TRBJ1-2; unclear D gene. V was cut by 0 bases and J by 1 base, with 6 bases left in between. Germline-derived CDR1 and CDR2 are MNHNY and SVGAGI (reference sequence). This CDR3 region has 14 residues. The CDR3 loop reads CASSYSMVNYGYTF. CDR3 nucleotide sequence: TGTGCCAGCAGTTACTCCATGGTTAACTATGGCTACACCTTC.

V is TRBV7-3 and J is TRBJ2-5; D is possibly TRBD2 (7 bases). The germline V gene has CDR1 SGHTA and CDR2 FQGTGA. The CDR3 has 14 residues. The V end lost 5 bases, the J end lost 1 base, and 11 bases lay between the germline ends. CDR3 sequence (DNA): TGTGCCAGCAGCCCCCGGGGGGCCCAAGAGACCCAGTACTTC. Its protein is CASSPRGAQETQYF.

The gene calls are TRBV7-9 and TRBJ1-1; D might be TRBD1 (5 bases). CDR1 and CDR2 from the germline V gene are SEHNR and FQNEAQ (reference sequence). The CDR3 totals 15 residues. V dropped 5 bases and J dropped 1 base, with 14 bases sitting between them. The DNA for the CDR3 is TGTGCCAGCAGCCTTTTCGGAACAGGGAACACTGAAGCTTTCTTT. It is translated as CASSLFGTGNTEAFF.

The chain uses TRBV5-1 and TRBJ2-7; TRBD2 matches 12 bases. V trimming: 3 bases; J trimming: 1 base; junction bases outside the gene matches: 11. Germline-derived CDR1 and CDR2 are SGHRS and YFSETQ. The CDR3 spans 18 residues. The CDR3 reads CASSYKLAGGAGSYEQYF. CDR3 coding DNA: TGCGCCAGCAGCTACAAACTAGCGGGGGGCGCTGGGTCCTACGAGCAGTACTTC.

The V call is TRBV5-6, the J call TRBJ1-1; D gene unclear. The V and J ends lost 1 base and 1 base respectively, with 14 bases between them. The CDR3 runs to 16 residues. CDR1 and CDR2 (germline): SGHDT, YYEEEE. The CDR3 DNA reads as TGTGCCAGCAGCTTGTTTTGGGGTCGGGGGAACACTGAAGCTTTCTTT. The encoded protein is CASSLFWGRGNTEAFF.